This T cell receptor (beta chain) came from a study of T-cell memory formation after mild COVID-19. The wider study: Largely donor-specific sequence clusters came from two donors.

TCRdb analysed the 5' RACE reads with MiXCR anew, one entry per CDR3 protein. Altogether more than 250,000 distinct CDR3 sequences are present, roughly 17% being singletons, with the ten largest covering more than 20%. Study-wide findings and caveats: Balance between CD4 and CD8 was seen in clones contracting day 15 to 85, and a CD4+ lean was seen in later expanders.

Germline lookup yields CDR1 DFQATT and CDR2 SNEGSKA (reference sequence). V was shortened by 6 bases and J by 4 bases, with 15 bases between the two germline ends. The CDR3 spans 13 residues. Notes on this clonotype: The antigen remains unidentified.

Sequencing was performed on PBMCs or a T cell subset sorted from them (not recorded which). The receptor's source is a man between 18 and 29 years old who had mild COVID-19 (a few samples of this study predate the infection). Cell type and time point are not known. The gene calls are TRBV20-1 and TRBJ1-1, with D tentatively TRBD1 (6 bases). The CDR3 sequence: CSAYREGRTEAFF. The CDR3 bases are TGCAGTGCCTACAGGGAGGGTCGCACTGAAGCTTTCTTT.